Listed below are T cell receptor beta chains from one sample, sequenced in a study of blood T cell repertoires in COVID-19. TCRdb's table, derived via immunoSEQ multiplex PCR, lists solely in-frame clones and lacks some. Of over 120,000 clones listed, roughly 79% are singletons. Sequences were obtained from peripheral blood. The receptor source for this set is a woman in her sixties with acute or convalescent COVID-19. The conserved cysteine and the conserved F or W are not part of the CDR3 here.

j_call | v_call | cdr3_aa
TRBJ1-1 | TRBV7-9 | ASSLMRQLNTEAF
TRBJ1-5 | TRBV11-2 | ASSLEAGPNQPQH
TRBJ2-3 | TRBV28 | ASTLGAGVRTDTQY
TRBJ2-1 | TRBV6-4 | ASSDFGGTMDEQF
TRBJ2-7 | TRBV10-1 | ASSESTGFYEQY
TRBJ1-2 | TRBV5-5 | ASSLSFSGTSPYGYT
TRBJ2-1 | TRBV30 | AWSPGQGNYNEQF
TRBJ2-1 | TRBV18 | ASSPYTSGGTSTPPQGLYNEQF
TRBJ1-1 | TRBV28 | ASSFFARGTEAF
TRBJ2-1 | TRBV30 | AWTRGGPSTYNEQF
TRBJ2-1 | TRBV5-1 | ASSLGKAGNEQF
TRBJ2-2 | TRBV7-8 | ASSLGRGGMSTGELF
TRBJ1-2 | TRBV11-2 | ASSLGHRARNYGYT
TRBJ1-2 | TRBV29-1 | SVEDQNYGYT
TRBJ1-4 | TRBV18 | ASSPVLGEKLF
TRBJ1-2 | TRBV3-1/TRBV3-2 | ASSPDRGRSYT
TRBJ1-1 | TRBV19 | ASSIAWTGNTEAF
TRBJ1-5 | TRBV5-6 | ASSRRTGGGNQPQH
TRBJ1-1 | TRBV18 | ASSPGQGENTEAF
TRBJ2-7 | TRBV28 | ASRVSGSGGSYEQY
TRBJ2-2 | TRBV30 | AWRLGPAGELF
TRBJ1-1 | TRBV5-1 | ASSPGTPPGVNTEAF
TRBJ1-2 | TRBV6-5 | ASSYSGGPNYGYT
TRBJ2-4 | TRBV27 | ASSSEYWGQNIQY
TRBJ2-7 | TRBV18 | ASSPSRDSLYEQY
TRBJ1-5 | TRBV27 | ASSSYRGWGNQPQH
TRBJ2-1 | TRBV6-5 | ASSRQGLGEQF
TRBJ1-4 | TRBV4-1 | ASSEGDRGEEKLF
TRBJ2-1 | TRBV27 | ASTPAALPNEQF
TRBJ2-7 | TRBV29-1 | SVGEAYEQY
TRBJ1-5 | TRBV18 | ASSPRGQGALQQPQH
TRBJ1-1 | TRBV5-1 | ASSLTGNTEAF